A single sample gave rise to the 10 T cell receptor beta chains below, sequenced in a study of cytomegalovirus exposure and HLA in healthy donors. The PCR used 60 Vbeta and 13 Jbeta primers. Repertoires were generated with immunoSEQ multiplex PCR, while TCRdb's copy carries only in-frame clones and drops some. The sample lists about 200,000 clones, around nine tenths occurring once. The sample taken for sequencing was PBMCs. All receptors come from a young woman in good health and CMV-seronegative.

This clone was detected only once. The chain recombines TRBV29-1 with TRBJ2-1, with 7 bases fitting TRBD2. The CDR3 loop spans 14 amino acids. V lost 6 bases to trimming and J lost 1 base; unmatched junction nucleotides: 6. CDR1 and CDR2 (germline): SQVTM, ANQGSEA. The CDR3 region is CSVPREGSYNEQFF. DNA of the CDR3: TGCAGCGTCCCCAGGGAGGGGTCCTACAATGAGCAGTTCTTC.

This sequence joins TRBV27 and TRBJ1-1; D gene uncertain. CDR1 MNHEY and CDR2 SMNVEV come from the germline V gene (reference sequence). The CDR3 is 15 amino acids. The germline V and J ends were trimmed by 3 bases and 5 bases, with 16 bases remaining between them. The CDR3 spells CASSFGPTGGTEAFF. In DNA, the CDR3 is TGTGCCAGCAGTTTCGGTCCGACCGGAGGTACTGAAGCTTTCTTT.

J is TRBJ1-2 and V is TRBV6-1, with unresolved D. This CDR3 is built from 11 residues. The V gene lost 6 bases and the J gene lost 4 bases, with 6 bases spanning the gap. Germline assignment: CDR1 MNHNS and CDR2 SASEGT. CDR3 sequence (DNA): TGTGCCAGCAGGGCGGGCTATGGCTACACCTTC. Amino acid sequence: CASRAGYGYTF.

The chain combines TRBV6-5 with TRBJ2-2; 11 bases map to TRBD2. Germline V CDR1 and CDR2: MNHEY, SVGAGI. With V trimmed by 6 bases and J by 8 bases, 8 bases remained unmatched. This CDR3 is 15 amino acids long. In DNA, the CDR3 is TGTGCCAGCAGCCTACTAGCGGGGGTGGCGGGGGAGCTGTTTTTT. Protein product: CASSLLAGVAGELFF.

The table lists this clone with a few counts. V is TRBV5-4 and J is TRBJ2-5; D unclear. The V and J ends lost 3 bases and 0 bases respectively, with 6 bases between them. The CDR3 sequence is 13 residues long. Germline assignment: CDR1 SGHNT and CDR2 YYREEE (reference sequence). The CDR3: CASSSSYQETQYF. CDR3 bases: TGTGCCAGCAGCTCTTCCTACCAAGAGACCCAGTACTTC.

This clone was seen just once. The chain couples TRBV5-1 to TRBJ2-3; 8 bases agree with TRBD2. The V segment lost 0 bases and the J segment 3 bases; nucleotides outside the gene matches: 6. The CDR3 extends over 16 amino acids. Germline assignment: CDR1 SGHRS and CDR2 YFSETQ. CDR3 nucleotide sequence: TGCGCCAGCAGCTTGGGACCGGGGGGGCCTACAGATACGCAGTATTTT. Translation gives CASSLGPGGPTDTQYF.

This clone appeared a few times. An end of the junction does not agree with germline; a read error may underlie this. The V gene is TRBV11-2, the J gene TRBJ2-1, with 8 bases lining up with TRBD2. CDR1 and CDR2 (germline): SGHAT, FQNNGV. The CDR3 contains 14 residues. The DNA for the CDR3 is TGTGCCAGCAGTTTAGCGGGGTACAGTAATGAGCAGTTCTTC. Translated: CASSLAGYSNEQFF.

This chain connects TRBV30 to TRBJ2-5; 7 nucleotides agree with TRBD1. Unmatched junction bases numbered 8, after V lost 0 bases and J lost 4 bases. The CDR3 is 15 amino acids. Germline V lookup: CDR1 GTSNPN, CDR2 SVGIG (reference sequence). The CDR3 protein is CAWSVQGGGLETQYF. The CDR3 DNA follows: TGTGCCTGGAGTGTACAAGGGGGCGGTTTAGAGACCCAGTACTTC.

The rearrangement joins TRBV25-1 to TRBJ2-5; TRBD2 matches at 8 bases. The CDR3 runs 12 residues. CDR1 is MGHDK and CDR2 is SYGVNS in the germline V gene. V trimming: 11 bases; J trimming: 5 bases; junction bases outside the gene matches: 7. CDR3 protein: CALFSGVETQYF. CDR3 coding DNA: TGTGCCCTTTTTAGCGGGGTGGAGACCCAGTACTTC.

In its sample, this clone was seen once. V usage is TRBV5-1 and J usage is TRBJ1-1, with D maybe TRBD1 (6 bases). Germline-derived CDR1 and CDR2 are SGHRS and YFSETQ. V lost 0 bases and J 5 bases, leaving 14 bases between the germline ends. This CDR3 has 15 amino acids. CDR3 sequence (DNA): TGCGCCAGCAGCTTGGCGACCGGGGGGGCTACTGAAGCTTTCTTT. Its translation is CASSLATGGATEAFF.